The clone carrying this T cell receptor (beta chain) was recorded only once. This entry is derived from a study of CD8 T cells in Susac syndrome. Random hexamers were used to reverse transcribe the RNA input (about 0.5 to 1 ug). TCRdb re-called the immunoSEQ multiplex PCR reads with MiXCR, one entry per CDR3 protein. The table lists some 180,000 distinct CDR3 sequences, over 90% of them singletons. V shed 6 bases, J shed 5 bases, and the junction held 6 bases outside the gene matches. CDR3 length: 13 residues. From germline, CDR1 is DFQATT and CDR2 SNEGSKA (reference sequence). Source material: CD4+ T cells from PBMCs. The origin of this receptor is a human donor with Susac syndrome. The genes are TRBV20-1 and TRBJ2-5; TRBD2 matches 10 bases. The CDR3 nucleotides read TGCAGTGCACTGAATAGCGGGGGGGAGACCCAGTACTTC. Its protein product is CSALNSGGETQYF.